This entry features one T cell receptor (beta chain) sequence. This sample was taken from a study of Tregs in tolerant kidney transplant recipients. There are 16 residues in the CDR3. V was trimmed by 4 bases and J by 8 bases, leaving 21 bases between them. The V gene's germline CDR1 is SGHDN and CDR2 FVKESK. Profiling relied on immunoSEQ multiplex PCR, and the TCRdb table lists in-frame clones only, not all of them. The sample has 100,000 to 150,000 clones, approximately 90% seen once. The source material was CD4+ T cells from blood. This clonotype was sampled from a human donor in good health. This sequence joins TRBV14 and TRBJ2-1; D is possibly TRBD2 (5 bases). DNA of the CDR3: TGTGCCAGCAGCCTTCGTCTCCTTCCCGGGAAGGATGAGCAGTTCTTC. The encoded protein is CASSLRLLPGKDEQFF.